This is a list of T cell receptor beta chains from one sample in a study of early T cells in non-severe SARS-CoV-2 infection. Using its own MiXCR run on the 5' RACE reads, TCRdb lists one record per CDR3 protein. Among about 56,000 distinct CDR3 sequences listed, over 9.5% were seen once. Sequenced: whole blood. All receptors derive from an adult who was a healthcare worker with PCR-confirmed SARS-CoV-2 infection or an uninfected control (not recorded which). The CDR3 runs from the conserved cysteine through the conserved F or W. Only part of the rows carry a size: once, few, many, or a class if the clone is expanded.

clone_size | j_call | v_call | cdr3_aa
few | TRBJ2-1 | TRBV20-1 | CSARVPGGIELFNEQFF
few | TRBJ2-7 | TRBV5-1 | CASSQTGGNHEQYF
few | TRBJ2-7 | TRBV20-1 | CSARLAGTFSYEQYF
many | TRBJ2-2 | TRBV20-1 | CSARPNRDRYTGELFF
few | TRBJ2-5 | TRBV29-1 | CSVEASGPPTQYF
. | TRBJ2-7 | TRBV20-1 | CSARRMVYEQYF
. | TRBJ2-1 | TRBV19 | CASSIDRGAGNEQFF
. | TRBJ2-7 | TRBV4-2 | CASSLGGSAFEQYF
few | TRBJ1-6 | TRBV30 | CAWTRSSYNSPLHF
. | TRBJ2-1 | TRBV13 | CASRLVGEQFF
many | TRBJ2-3 | TRBV12-3/TRBV12-4 | CASSSDYSSTDTQYF
few | TRBJ2-7 | TRBV12-3/TRBV12-4 | CASSWGGDRYEQYF
. | TRBJ2-4 | TRBV9 | CASSAGLAVNIQYF
many | TRBJ2-7 | TRBV6-5 | CASSQLDRGPNEQYF
many | TRBJ2-7 | TRBV29-1 | CSARWGDSYEQYF
many | TRBJ2-5 | TRBV5-1 | CASSPGTGVETQYF
many | TRBJ2-7 | TRBV19 | CASTGLAGNHRYEQYF
. | TRBJ2-2 | TRBV14 | CASSLEGAGELFF
few | TRBJ2-3 | TRBV7-2 | CASSRAAGAADTQYF
. | TRBJ2-4 | TRBV29-1 | CSVQGAGGQPLAKNIQYF
few | TRBJ2-1 | TRBV19 | CASSREEAWGFYNEQFF
. | TRBJ2-1 | TRBV28 | CASSPGTGEVEQFF
few | TRBJ2-7 | TRBV5-6 | CASSPILGGSSYEQYF
many | TRBJ2-3 | TRBV27 | CASSSRDSLDTQYF
. | TRBJ2-1 | TRBV29-1 | CSVSETLNEQFF
. | TRBJ2-5 | TRBV20-1 | CSASVAGRATQYF
many | TRBJ1-1 | TRBV7-2 | CASSPPRGSEAFF
. | TRBJ2-1 | TRBV12-3/TRBV12-4 | CASSPWTLYNEQFF
. | TRBJ2-1 | TRBV2 | CASSPGTGFLFF
. | TRBJ2-7 | TRBV20-1 | CSATIWDTLEQYF
. | TRBJ2-7 | TRBV20-1 | CSASLAGSSYEQYF
. | TRBJ2-3 | TRBV20-1 | CSASGKRDTQYF